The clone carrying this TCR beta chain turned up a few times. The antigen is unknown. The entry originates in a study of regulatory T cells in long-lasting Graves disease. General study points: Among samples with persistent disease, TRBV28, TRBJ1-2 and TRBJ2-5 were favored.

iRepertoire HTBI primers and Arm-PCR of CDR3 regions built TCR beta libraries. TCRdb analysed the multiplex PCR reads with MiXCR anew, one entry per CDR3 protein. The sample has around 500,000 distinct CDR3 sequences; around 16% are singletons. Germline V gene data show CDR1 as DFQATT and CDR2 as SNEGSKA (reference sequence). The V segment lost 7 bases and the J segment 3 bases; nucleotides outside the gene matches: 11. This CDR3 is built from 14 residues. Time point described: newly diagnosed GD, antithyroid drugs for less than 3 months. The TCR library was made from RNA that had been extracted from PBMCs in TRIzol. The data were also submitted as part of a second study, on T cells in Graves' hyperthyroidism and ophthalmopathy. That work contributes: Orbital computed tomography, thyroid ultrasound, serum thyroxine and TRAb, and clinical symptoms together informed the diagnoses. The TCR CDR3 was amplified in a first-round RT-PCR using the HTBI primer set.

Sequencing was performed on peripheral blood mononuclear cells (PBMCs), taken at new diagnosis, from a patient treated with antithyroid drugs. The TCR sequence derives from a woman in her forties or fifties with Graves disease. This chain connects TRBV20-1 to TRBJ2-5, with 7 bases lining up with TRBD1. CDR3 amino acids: CSGISGQAEETQYF. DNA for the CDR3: TGCAGTGGTATTTCAGGACAGGCCGAAGAGACCCAGTACTTC.